A single sample is the source of the 15 T cell receptor beta chains below, sequenced in a study of T-cell memory formation after mild COVID-19. A single record per CDR3 protein comes from TCRdb applying MiXCR to the 5' RACE reads. The sample contains about 270,000 distinct CDR3 sequences, just over 15% of which appear only once. Sequencing used PBMCs or a T cell subset sorted from them (not recorded which). All receptors come from an adult woman who had mild COVID-19 (a few samples of this study predate the infection). Cell type and time point are not known.

The table lists this clonotype with a few counts. The chain is built from TRBV14 and TRBJ2-3; TRBD2 agrees at 7 bases. This CDR3 has 17 residues. J gave up 4 bases and V 2 bases, and 12 bases lay outside the gene matches. Per the germline V gene, CDR1 is SGHDN and CDR2 is FVKESK. The CDR3 sequence: CASSQLLGGVTPDTQYF. The CDR3 nucleotides read TGTGCCAGCAGCCAACTGCTGGGGGGGGTCACGCCAGATACGCAGTATTTT.

This clonotype showed up just once. As DNA, the CDR3 is TGCGCCAGCAGCTTGGATTTTAACTCTGGGGCCAACGTCCTGACTTTC. Protein product: CASSLDFNSGANVLTF. The chain combines TRBV5-1 with TRBJ2-6; D remains unclear. Germline V gene lookup returns CDR1 SGHRS and CDR2 YFSETQ. There are 16 residues in the CDR3. Deletions cut 0 bases from V and 0 bases from J, with 7 bases between.

In its sample, this clonotype was seen a few times. The chain joins TRBV20-1 to TRBJ2-3, with D maybe TRBD1 (5 bases). Germline lookup yields CDR1 DFQATT and CDR2 SNEGSKA (reference sequence). Between the trimmed V and J ends, which lost 3 bases and 4 bases, there was a span of 14 bases. The CDR3 runs 14 residues. CDR3 in DNA: TGCAGTGCTAGGGCCCCCCTAGGGGCAGATACGCAGTATTTT. This codes for CSARAPLGADTQYF.

The chain recombines TRBV20-1 with TRBJ2-7; D gene uncertain. Germline CDR1 and CDR2: DFQATT and SNEGSKA (reference sequence). This CDR3 spans 14 amino acids. The germline V and J ends were trimmed by 0 bases and 2 bases, with 11 bases remaining between them. CDR3 sequence reads: CSARESGYPYEQYF. The CDR3 bases are TGCAGTGCTAGAGAGTCAGGCTACCCCTACGAGCAGTACTTC.

In its sample, this clonotype was seen a few times. The gene calls are TRBV20-1 and TRBJ2-7, with 9 positions matching TRBD1. The CDR3 spans 14 residues. The V gene's germline CDR1 is DFQATT and CDR2 SNEGSKA (reference sequence). With V trimmed by 6 bases and J by 1 base, 7 bases remained unmatched. CDR3 region: CSASGTGSSYEQYF. CDR3 DNA: TGCAGTGCCTCCGGGACAGGGAGTTCCTACGAGCAGTACTTC.

In its sample, this clonotype was seen a few times. CDR3 bases: TGTGCCAGCAGTTTAGGAGCCGGGTTGGCCGGGGAGCTGTTTTTT. This sequence encodes CASSLGAGLAGELFF. The gene calls are TRBV12-3 or TRBV12-4 and TRBJ2-2; D gene unclear. Trimming stripped 1 base from V and 6 bases from J, with 12 bases between. The CDR3 runs to 15 residues.

The chain is built from TRBV24-1 and TRBJ2-6, with no clear D. V was trimmed by 2 bases and J by 0 bases, leaving 13 bases between them. The CDR3 has 18 residues. The germline V gene encodes CDR1 KGHDR and CDR2 SFDVKD. The CDR3 loop reads CATSDSRGPNSGANVLTF. The CDR3 DNA sequence: TGTGCCACCAGTGATTCCAGAGGACCTAACTCTGGGGCCAACGTCCTGACTTTC.

V usage is TRBV7-8 and J usage is TRBJ2-7; TRBD1 agrees at 11 bases. CDR1 and CDR2 (germline): SGHVS, FQNEAQ. The CDR3 runs to 16 residues. After removal of 5 bases from V and 3 bases from J, the junction contained 9 bases not matched to a gene. The CDR3 DNA reads as TGTGCCAGCAGCGAACCCCCCGGGACAGGGGGCTACGAGCAGTACTTC. It translates to CASSEPPGTGGYEQYF.

The rearrangement uses TRBV5-8 and TRBJ1-2; D may be TRBD1 (5 bases). The germline gives CDR1 SGHTS, CDR2 YDEGEE. V was clipped by 1 base and J by 6 bases, with 16 bases between them. The CDR3 is 15 amino acids. Written as DNA, the CDR3 is TGTGCCAGCAGCTTGTTTAGGGGCGTCAGCCATGGCTACACCTTC. It specifies CASSLFRGVSHGYTF.

This clonotype was counted a few times. V is TRBV27 and J is TRBJ1-1, with D possibly TRBD1 on 5 matching bases. The CDR3 spans 14 residues. Trimming stripped 2 bases from V and 1 base from J, with 8 bases between. Looked up from germline, CDR1 is MNHEY and CDR2 is SMNVEV (reference sequence). Here the CDR3 DNA reads TGTGCCAGCAGTTTAGAGGGGTGGAACACTGAAGCTTTCTTT. This gives the protein CASSLEGWNTEAFF.

This clonotype was picked up a small number of times. The chain is built from TRBV6-6 and TRBJ2-7; 7 nucleotides align to TRBD2. The junction had 7 bases not matched to a gene; V was cut back by 4 bases and J by 1 base. Germline loops: CDR1 MNHNY, CDR2 SVGAGI (reference sequence). The CDR3 length is 15 residues. The CDR3, as DNA: TGTGCCAGCAGTTCCCCAGCGGGGTATTCCTACGAGCAGTACTTC. This codes for CASSSPAGYSYEQYF.

V is TRBV12-5 and J is TRBJ2-1; no definite D call. CDR3 length equals 16 residues. The V end was cut by 5 bases, the J end by 5 bases, with 19 bases between. CDR1 LGHNT and CDR2 FRNRAP come from the germline V gene. The CDR3 spells CASGRRALAADNEQFF. CDR3 DNA: TGTGCTAGTGGTCGTCGGGCTTTAGCCGCGGACAATGAGCAGTTCTTC.

This clonotype showed up just a few times. This chain uses TRBV20-1 with TRBJ2-6, with D possibly matching TRBD2 (5 bases). This CDR3 contains 13 residues. V gave up 5 bases and J gave up 2 bases, with 7 bases separating them. Germline CDR1 DFQATT, CDR2 SNEGSKA (reference sequence). The CDR3 sequence is CSAGRAGANVLTF. The CDR3 nucleotides are TGCAGTGCTGGGAGAGCTGGGGCCAACGTCCTGACTTTC.

The chain carries TRBV28 and TRBJ2-7; 8 nucleotides align to TRBD1. Germline trimming cut 7 bases from V and 6 bases from J; bases unmatched to any gene: 8. Germline V gene sequence: CDR1 MDHEN, CDR2 SYDVKM. This CDR3 comprises 13 residues. The CDR3 loop reads CASTGQGGIEQYF. The CDR3 DNA follows: TGTGCCAGCACTGGACAGGGTGGGATCGAGCAGTACTTC.

This clonotype was seen at least ten times. This sequence joins TRBV5-1 and TRBJ1-1; D is uncertain. V lost 3 bases to trimming and J lost 1 base, with 13 bases between them. Germline-derived CDR1 and CDR2 are SGHRS and YFSETQ. The CDR3 runs to 15 residues. CDR3 sequence (DNA): TGCGCCAGCAGCTCCTACCCCCGGGGGAACACTGAAGCTTTCTTT. This translates into CASSSYPRGNTEAFF.